This T cell receptor beta chain was observed in a study of CD8 T cells in Susac syndrome. The RNA input was roughly 0.45 to 1 ug, and it was reverse transcribed with random hexamers. TCRdb re-called the immunoSEQ multiplex PCR reads with MiXCR, one entry per CDR3 protein. The sample lists almost 450,000 distinct CDR3 sequences; around 85% were seen once. Trimming cost V 0 bases and J 5 bases, with 13 bases left between them. The germline V gene has CDR1 MGHRA and CDR2 YSYEKL. This CDR3 region has 15 residues. The chain joins TRBV4-1 to TRBJ1-2; D perhaps matches TRBD1 (6 bases). Sample: CD8+ T cells from PBMCs. The source of this sequence is a human donor with multiple sclerosis. In nucleotides, the CDR3 is TGCGCCAGCAGCCAAGAACAGGGAAACCTTTATGGCTACACCTTC. Its protein is CASSQEQGNLYGYTF.